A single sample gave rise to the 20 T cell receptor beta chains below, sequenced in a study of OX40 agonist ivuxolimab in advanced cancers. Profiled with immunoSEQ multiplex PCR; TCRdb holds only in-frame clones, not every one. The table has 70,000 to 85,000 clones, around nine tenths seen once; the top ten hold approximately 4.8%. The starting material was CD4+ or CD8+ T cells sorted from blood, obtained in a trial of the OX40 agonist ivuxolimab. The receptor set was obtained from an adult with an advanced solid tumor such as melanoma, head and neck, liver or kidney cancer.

The CDR3 reads CASSAGGSSYNEQFF. As DNA, the CDR3 is TGTGCCAGCAGCGCAGGGGGCAGCTCCTACAATGAGCAGTTCTTC. V is TRBV9 and J is TRBJ2-1, with 8 positions matching TRBD1. The germline CDR1 and CDR2 sequences are SGDLS and YYNGEE. Trimming cost V 3 bases and J 0 bases; bases outside gene matches: 2. The CDR3 spans 15 residues.

The CDR3 bases are TGTGCCAGCAGCTCCCGGAGGGACGAGCAGTACTTC. This encodes CASSSRRDEQYF. The chain recombines TRBV7-2 with TRBJ2-7; TRBD2 is a possible D gene (6 bases). The V end lost 4 bases, the J end lost 5 bases, and 9 bases lay between the germline ends. Germline assignment: CDR1 SGHTA and CDR2 FQGNSA. CDR3 length: 12 residues.

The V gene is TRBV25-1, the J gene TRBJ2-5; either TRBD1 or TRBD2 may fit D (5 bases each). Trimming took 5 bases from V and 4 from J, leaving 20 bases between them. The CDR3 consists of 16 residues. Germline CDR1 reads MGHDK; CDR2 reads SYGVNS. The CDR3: CASSLSPTRGGETQYF. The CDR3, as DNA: TGTGCCAGCAGTCTTAGCCCCACTAGGGGCGGAGAGACCCAGTACTTC.

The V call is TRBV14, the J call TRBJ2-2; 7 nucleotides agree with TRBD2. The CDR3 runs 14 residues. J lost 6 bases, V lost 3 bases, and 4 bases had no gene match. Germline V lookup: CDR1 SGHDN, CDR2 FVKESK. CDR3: CASSHLGRAGELFF. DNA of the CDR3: TGTGCCAGCAGCCACTTGGGGAGGGCCGGGGAGCTGTTTTTT.

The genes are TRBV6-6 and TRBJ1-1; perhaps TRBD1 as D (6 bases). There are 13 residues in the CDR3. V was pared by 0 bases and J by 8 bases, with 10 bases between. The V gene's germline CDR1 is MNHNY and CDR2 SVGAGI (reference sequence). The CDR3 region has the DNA TGTGCCAGCAGTTACTCTCCAGGGGTAGAAGCTTTCTTT. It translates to CASSYSPGVEAFF.

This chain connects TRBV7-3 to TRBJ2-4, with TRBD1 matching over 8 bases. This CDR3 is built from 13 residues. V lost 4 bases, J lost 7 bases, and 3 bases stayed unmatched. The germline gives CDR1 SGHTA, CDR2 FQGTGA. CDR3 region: CASSSDRGNIQYF. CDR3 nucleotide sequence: TGTGCCAGCAGCTCTGACAGGGGTAACATTCAGTACTTC.

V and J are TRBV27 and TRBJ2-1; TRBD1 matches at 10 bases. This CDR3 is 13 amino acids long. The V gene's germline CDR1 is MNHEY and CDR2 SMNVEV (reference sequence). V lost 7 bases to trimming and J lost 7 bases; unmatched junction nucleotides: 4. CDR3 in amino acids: CASKTGQGNEQFF. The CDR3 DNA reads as TGTGCCAGCAAAACGGGACAGGGGAATGAGCAGTTCTTC.

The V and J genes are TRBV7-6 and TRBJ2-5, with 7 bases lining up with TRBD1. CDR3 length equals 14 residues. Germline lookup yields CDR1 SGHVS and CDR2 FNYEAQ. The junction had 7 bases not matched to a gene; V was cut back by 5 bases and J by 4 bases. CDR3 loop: CASSPSTGVETQYF. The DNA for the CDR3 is TGTGCCAGCAGCCCCAGTACAGGGGTAGAGACCCAGTACTTC.

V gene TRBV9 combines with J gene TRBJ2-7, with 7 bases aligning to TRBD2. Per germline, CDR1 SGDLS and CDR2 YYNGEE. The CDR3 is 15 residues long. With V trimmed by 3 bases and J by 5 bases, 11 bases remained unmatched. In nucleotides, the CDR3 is TGTGCCAGCAGCGCCAGCGGGGCTCGAGGGGACGAGCAGTACTTC. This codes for CASSASGARGDEQYF.

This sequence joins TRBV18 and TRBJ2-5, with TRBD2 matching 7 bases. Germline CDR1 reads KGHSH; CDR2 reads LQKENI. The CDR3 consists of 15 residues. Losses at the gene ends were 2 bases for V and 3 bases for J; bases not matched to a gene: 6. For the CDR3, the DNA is TGTGCCAGCTCACCAAACGGAGGGAGGGAAGAGACCCAGTACTTC. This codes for CASSPNGGREETQYF.

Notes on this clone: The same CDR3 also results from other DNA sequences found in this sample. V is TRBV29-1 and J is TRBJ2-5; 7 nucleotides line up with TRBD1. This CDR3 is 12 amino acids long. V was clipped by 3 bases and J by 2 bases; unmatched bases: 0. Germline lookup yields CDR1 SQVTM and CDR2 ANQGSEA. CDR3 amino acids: CSVDRGQETQYF. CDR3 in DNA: TGCAGCGTTGACAGGGGGCAAGAGACCCAGTACTTC.

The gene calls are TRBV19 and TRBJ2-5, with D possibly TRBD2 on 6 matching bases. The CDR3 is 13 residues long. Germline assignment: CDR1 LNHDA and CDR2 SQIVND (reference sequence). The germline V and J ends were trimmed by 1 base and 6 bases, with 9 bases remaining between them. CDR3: CASSIGGLQTQYF. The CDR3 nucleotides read TGTGCCAGTAGTATAGGTGGACTACAGACCCAGTACTTC. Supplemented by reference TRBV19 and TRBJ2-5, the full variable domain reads DGGITQSPKYLFRKEGQNVTLSCEQNLNHDAMYWYRQDPGQGLRLIYYSQIVNDFQKGDIAEGYSVSREKKESFPLTVTSAQKNPTAFYLCASSIGGLQTQYFGPGTRLLVL.

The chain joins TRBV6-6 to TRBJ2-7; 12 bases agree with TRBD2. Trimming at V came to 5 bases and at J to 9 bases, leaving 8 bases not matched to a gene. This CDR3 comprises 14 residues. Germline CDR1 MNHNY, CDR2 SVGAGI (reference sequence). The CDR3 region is CASSLGTSGSSQYF. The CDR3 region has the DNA TGTGCCAGCAGTCTCGGGACTAGCGGGTCGTCGCAGTACTTC.

The CDR3 protein is CASSTGSSGNTIYF. The CDR3 nucleotides are TGTGCCAGCAGCACAGGGAGCTCTGGAAACACCATATATTTT. The V and J genes are TRBV11-2 and TRBJ1-3; D may be TRBD1 (6 bases). The CDR3 contains 14 residues. CDR1 and CDR2 (germline): SGHAT, FQNNGV. V was cut by 5 bases and J by 0 bases, with 8 bases left in between.

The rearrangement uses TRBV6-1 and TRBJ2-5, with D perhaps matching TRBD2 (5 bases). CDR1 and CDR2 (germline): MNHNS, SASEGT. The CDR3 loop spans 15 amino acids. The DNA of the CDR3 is TGTGCGACCGGCCCGGGGTCTGTAGGGAGAGAGACCCAGTACTTC. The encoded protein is CATGPGSVGRETQYF.

This chain's CDR3 is CASSFGTGVGELFF. CDR3 sequence (DNA): TGCGCCAGCAGCTTCGGGACAGGAGTTGGGGAGCTGTTTTTT. The chain combines TRBV5-1 with TRBJ2-2; 8 bases align to TRBD1. The CDR3 runs 14 residues. Germline V gene data show CDR1 as SGHRS and CDR2 as YFSETQ. The ends lost 2 bases at V and 8 bases at J; junction bases unmatched: 5.

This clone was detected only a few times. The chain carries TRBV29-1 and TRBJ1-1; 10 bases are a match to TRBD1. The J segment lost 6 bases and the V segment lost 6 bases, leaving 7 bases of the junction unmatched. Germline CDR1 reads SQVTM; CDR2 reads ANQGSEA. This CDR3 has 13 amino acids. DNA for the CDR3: TGCAGCGTCCGAGGGACAGGGGCTCCTGAAGCTTTCTTT. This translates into CSVRGTGAPEAFF.

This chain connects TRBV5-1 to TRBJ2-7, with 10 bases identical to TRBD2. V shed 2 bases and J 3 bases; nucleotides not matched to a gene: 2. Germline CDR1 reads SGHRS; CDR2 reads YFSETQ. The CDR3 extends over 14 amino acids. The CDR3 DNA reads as TGCGCCAGCAGCTTTACTAGCGGGAACTACGAGCAGTACTTC. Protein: CASSFTSGNYEQYF. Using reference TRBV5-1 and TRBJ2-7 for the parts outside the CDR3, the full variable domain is KAGVTQTPRYLIKTRGQQVTLSCSPISGHRSVSWYQQTPGQGLQFLFEYFSETQRNKGNFPGRFSGRQFSNSRSEMNVSTLELGDSALYLCASSFTSGNYEQYFGPGTRLTVT.

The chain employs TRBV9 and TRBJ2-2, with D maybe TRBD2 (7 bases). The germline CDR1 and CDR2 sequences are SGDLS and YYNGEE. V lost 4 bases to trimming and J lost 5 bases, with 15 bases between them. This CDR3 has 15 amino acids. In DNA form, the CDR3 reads TGTGCCAGCAGCCCGGGGGGCAGTATAACCGGGGAGCTGTTTTTT. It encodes CASSPGGSITGELFF.

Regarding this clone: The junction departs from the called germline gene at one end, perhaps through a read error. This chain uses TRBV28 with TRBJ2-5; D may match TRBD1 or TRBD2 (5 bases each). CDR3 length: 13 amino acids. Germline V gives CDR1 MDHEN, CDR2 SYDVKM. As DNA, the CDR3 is TGTGCCAGCAGTGCCGACAGATACGGGACCCGGTACTTC. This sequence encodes CASSADRYGTRYF.